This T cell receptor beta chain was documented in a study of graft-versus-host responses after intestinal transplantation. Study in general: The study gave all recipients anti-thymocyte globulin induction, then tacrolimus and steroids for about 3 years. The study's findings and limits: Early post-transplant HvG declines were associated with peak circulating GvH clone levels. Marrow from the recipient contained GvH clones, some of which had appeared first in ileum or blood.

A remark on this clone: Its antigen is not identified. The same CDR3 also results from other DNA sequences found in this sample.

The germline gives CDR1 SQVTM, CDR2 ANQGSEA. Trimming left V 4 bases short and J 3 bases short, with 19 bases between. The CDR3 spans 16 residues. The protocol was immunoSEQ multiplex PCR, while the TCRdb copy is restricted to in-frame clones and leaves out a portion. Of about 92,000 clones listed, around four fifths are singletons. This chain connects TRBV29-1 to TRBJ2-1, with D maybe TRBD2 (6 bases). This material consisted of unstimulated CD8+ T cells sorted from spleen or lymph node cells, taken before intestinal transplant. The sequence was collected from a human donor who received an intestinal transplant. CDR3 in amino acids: CSVGGDPPLLYNEQFF. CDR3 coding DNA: TGCAGCGTTGGGGGGGATCCCCCCCTCCTCTACAATGAGCAGTTCTTC.